These 25 T cell receptor beta chains originate from one sample sequenced in a study of human T cells and chemical hapten exposure (dated by TCRdb to the early 2020s). The sample's time point label is to be understood as: patch test 2, 6 weeks after DPC sensitization. The sample's treatment or condition, from its label and the paper: therapeutic diphenylcyclopropenone sensitization with weekly scalp DPC. Libraries were built with RACE. Sequenced using a NextSeq 500. TCRdb reanalyzed the raw reads on its own, using fastp at Q25 for trimming and MiXCR for clone calling, and kept in-frame beta chains. Rows are combined by CDR3 protein, so each entry shows the most common genes and DNA. This sample is represented by approximately 120,000 distinct CDR3 sequences; roughly a tenth of them were singletons. The ten largest clones represent approximately 3% of the sample. Sample: whole blood, taken in connection with sensitization to the hapten diphenylcyclopropenone (DPC). Source of these receptors: a middle-aged woman with alopecia areata. Some clones in this sample may be carry-over from other donors' samples.

This clonotype appeared many times. This chain connects TRBV12-3 or TRBV12-4 to TRBJ1-5; D gene uncertain. V lost 6 bases, J lost 0 bases, and 6 bases lay in between. The CDR3 consists of 13 residues. In DNA, the CDR3 is TGTGCCAGCAGCCAATATAGCAATCAGCCCCAGCATTTT. Translation: CASSQYSNQPQHF.

V and J are TRBV5-4 and TRBJ1-4, with D tentatively TRBD1 (6 bases). Germline-derived CDR1 and CDR2 are SGHNT and YYREEE (reference sequence). This CDR3 is built from 15 residues. V lost 3 bases, J lost 8 bases, and 17 bases lay in between. The CDR3 DNA is TGTGCCAGCAGCTGGGGCCGGGAAACAGGGGAAAAACTGTTTTTT. This encodes CASSWGRETGEKLFF.

This clonotype was observed at least ten times. The V gene is TRBV29-1, the J gene TRBJ2-3, with D maybe TRBD1 (5 bases). Germline V gene sequence: CDR1 SQVTM, CDR2 ANQGSEA. V was clipped by 4 bases and J by 5 bases, with 10 bases between them. The CDR3 has 12 residues. The CDR3: CSVGRDVDTQYF. The CDR3 DNA follows: TGCAGCGTTGGCAGGGATGTAGATACGCAGTATTTT.

This clonotype has more than one count but fewer than ten. The chain couples TRBV11-2 to TRBJ1-3; D uncertain. This CDR3 comprises 15 residues. The germline gives CDR1 SGHAT, CDR2 FQNNGV. V lost 5 bases and J lost 0, with 11 bases in between. The CDR3: CASSRTLSSGNTIYF. Here the CDR3 DNA reads TGTGCCAGCAGCCGTACATTGAGCTCTGGAAACACCATATATTTT.

J is TRBJ2-7 and V is TRBV2; 10 bases are a match to TRBD2. This CDR3 has 16 residues. Germline assignment: CDR1 SNHLY and CDR2 FYNNEI. V gave up 1 base and J gave up 3 bases; unmatched junction bases: 6. The CDR3 nucleotides are TGTGCCAGCAGTGAAGTCGGGACTAGCGAGTTCTACGAGCAGTACTTC. Its translation is CASSEVGTSEFYEQYF.

This clonotype was counted only a few times. V and J are TRBV20-1 and TRBJ1-6, with D possibly being TRBD1 (5 bases). In germline, CDR1 is DFQATT, CDR2 SNEGSKA (reference sequence). This CDR3 has 16 residues. V was cut by 3 bases and J by 8 bases, with 20 bases left in between. CDR3 region: CSAREVGVQGDSPLHF. The CDR3, as DNA: TGCAGTGCTAGGGAGGTTGGGGTCCAGGGCGATTCACCCCTCCACTTT.

This clonotype was observed a few times. This chain uses TRBV2 with TRBJ2-1; D might be TRBD2 (5 bases). The germline CDR1 and CDR2 sequences are SNHLY and FYNNEI. Trimming stripped 5 bases from V and 4 bases from J, with 12 bases between. CDR3 size: 14 residues. The CDR3 here is CASSPLALYNEQFF. The CDR3 DNA follows: TGTGCCAGCAGTCCGCTAGCCCTATACAATGAGCAGTTCTTC.

The rearrangement joins TRBV28 to TRBJ2-4; a possible D gene is TRBD2 (7 bases). Germline loops: CDR1 MDHEN, CDR2 SYDVKM. The V gene lost 3 bases and the J gene lost 1 base, with 10 bases spanning the gap. CDR3 length: 15 residues. CDR3 coding DNA: TGTGCCAGCAGTTTTGGGGGGGCGGCCAAAAACATTCAGTACTTC. It is translated as CASSFGGAAKNIQYF.

This clonotype appeared many times. V is TRBV5-4 and J is TRBJ2-1, with 8 bases lining up with TRBD1. Germline-derived CDR1 and CDR2 are SGHNT and YYREEE (reference sequence). The V segment lost 10 bases and the J segment 8 bases; nucleotides outside the gene matches: 11. The CDR3 totals 13 residues. For the CDR3, the DNA is TGTGCCCTTAGCCGGGCAGGGGGCGATGAGCAGTTCTTC. It specifies CALSRAGGDEQFF.

This clonotype was counted at least ten times. The gene calls are TRBV7-3 and TRBJ1-1, with D perhaps matching TRBD1 (5 bases). The V and J ends lost 4 bases and 8 bases respectively, with 14 bases between them. This CDR3 spans 13 amino acids. Germline lookup yields CDR1 SGHTA and CDR2 FQGTGA. The CDR3 loop is CASSSGTFSEAFF. As DNA, the CDR3 is TGTGCCAGCAGCTCCGGGACGTTTTCGGAAGCTTTCTTT.

The V and J genes are TRBV6-1 and TRBJ2-7; 7 bases line up with TRBD1. The CDR3 covers 17 residues. The germline V gene has CDR1 MNHNS and CDR2 SASEGT. The V and J ends lost 1 base and 2 bases, in that order; junction bases with no gene match: 11. The CDR3: CASSEGDSPLFAYEQYF. CDR3 in DNA: TGTGCCAGCAGTGAAGGGGACAGTCCTTTATTTGCCTACGAGCAGTACTTC.

This clonotype was recorded many times. V and J are TRBV6-5 and TRBJ1-2, with 11 bases that match TRBD1. The V gene's germline CDR1 is MNHEY and CDR2 SVGAGI. Trimming took 5 bases from V and 8 from J; bases not matched to a gene: 7. This CDR3 has 14 amino acids. CDR3 sequence: CASSRGTGGSGYTF. CDR3 in DNA: TGTGCCAGCAGTCGCGGGACAGGGGGGTCCGGCTACACCTTC.

CDR3 DNA: TGTGCCAGCAGCCCGGGACTAGCGTTCGATGAGCAGTTCTTC. This codes for CASSPGLAFDEQFF. This sequence joins TRBV7-3 and TRBJ2-1, with 10 bases matching TRBD2. The CDR3 sequence is 14 residues long. V shed 5 bases and J 8 bases; nucleotides not matched to a gene: 6. From germline, CDR1 is SGHTA and CDR2 FQGTGA.

The rearrangement links TRBV5-8 to TRBJ2-7; possibly TRBD1 or TRBD2 for D (9 bases each). The ends were cut back, 9 bases at V and 6 bases at J, with 25 bases in the middle. The CDR3 loop spans 15 amino acids. Germline V gene data show CDR1 as SGHTS and CDR2 as YDEGEE. The CDR3 region is CATGGGDREPAEQYF. The DNA of the CDR3 is TGTGCCACCGGCGGGGGGGACAGGGAACCCGCCGAGCAGTACTTC.

This clonotype showed up just a few times. The gene calls are TRBV12-3 or TRBV12-4 and TRBJ1-3; maybe TRBD1 (5 bases). The CDR3 has 14 amino acids. Trimming took 4 bases from V and 2 from J, leaving 9 bases between them. The CDR3 sequence: CASSWQGAGNTIYF. CDR3 nucleotides: TGTGCCAGCAGTTGGCAGGGAGCTGGAAACACCATATATTTT.

V gene TRBV12-5 combines with J gene TRBJ2-7, with D possibly TRBD1 on 6 matching bases. Per germline, CDR1 LGHNT and CDR2 FRNRAP. The V end lost 7 bases, the J end lost 3 bases, and 13 bases lay between the germline ends. The CDR3 loop spans 13 amino acids. The CDR3 reads CASVPQGIYEQYF. The CDR3 DNA reads as TGTGCTAGTGTTCCCCAGGGGATCTACGAGCAGTACTTC.

This clonotype was seen repeatedly, ten times or more. The V and J genes are TRBV28 and TRBJ2-2; D perhaps matches TRBD2 (6 bases). This CDR3 spans 14 amino acids. Germline CDR1 reads MDHEN; CDR2 reads SYDVKM. The V end lost 3 bases, the J end lost 7 bases, and 12 bases lay between the germline ends. The CDR3: CASSLWGDGGELFF. CDR3 coding DNA: TGTGCCAGCAGTTTGTGGGGGGACGGCGGGGAGCTGTTTTTT.

This clonotype turned up a few times. The chain recombines TRBV12-3 or TRBV12-4 with TRBJ2-5; TRBD2 is a possible D gene (6 bases). With 2 bases removed from V and 5 bases from J, the gap between germline ends came to 9 bases. This CDR3 spans 13 amino acids. The CDR3 DNA reads TGTGCCAGCAGTTTATGGGGGGAGGAGACCCAGTACTTC. Translating it yields CASSLWGEETQYF.

This clonotype was counted only a few times. The V and J genes are TRBV4-2 and TRBJ1-4; weak D call: TRBD1 (5 bases). Germline V lookup: CDR1 LGHNA, CDR2 YNFKEQ. The CDR3 sequence is 16 residues long. Trimming took off 0 bases at V and 3 bases at J, with 11 bases between the two ends. This chain's CDR3 is CASSQDHGGPNEKLFF. In DNA form, the CDR3 reads TGTGCCAGCAGCCAAGATCACGGGGGACCTAATGAAAAACTGTTTTTT.

This clonotype has just a few counts. The chain carries TRBV28 and TRBJ1-2; TRBD1 might be the D (6 bases). The CDR3 contains 14 residues. Germline lookup yields CDR1 MDHEN and CDR2 SYDVKM. Trimming pared 1 base from V and 3 bases from J, leaving 9 bases between. Here the CDR3 reads CASSLSAGDYGYTF. The DNA of the CDR3 is TGTGCCAGCAGTTTATCGGCAGGGGACTATGGCTACACCTTC.

This clonotype has more than one count but fewer than ten. This chain connects TRBV4-2 to TRBJ1-1; D is possibly TRBD1 (5 bases). This CDR3 contains 14 residues. Germline-derived CDR1 and CDR2 are LGHNA and YNFKEQ. The V and J ends lost 2 bases and 4 bases respectively, with 11 bases between them. This CDR3 is CASSQRGRFTEAFF. CDR3 in DNA: TGTGCCAGCAGCCAAAGGGGCAGGTTCACTGAAGCTTTCTTT.

This chain uses TRBV20-1 with TRBJ1-2, with D hard to call. V was pared by 0 bases and J by 5 bases, with 16 bases between. Germline values: CDR1 DFQATT, CDR2 SNEGSKA (reference sequence). This CDR3 comprises 15 residues. This chain's CDR3 is CSARDHRVGRYGYTF. The CDR3 region has the DNA TGCAGTGCTAGAGATCACCGGGTTGGGAGGTATGGCTACACCTTC.

The V and J genes are TRBV10-3 and TRBJ1-2, with D maybe TRBD1 (5 bases). The CDR3 contains 13 residues. The V gene's germline CDR1 is ENHRY and CDR2 SYGVKD. V was cut by 6 bases and J by 7 bases, with 15 bases left in between. CDR3 coding DNA: TGTGCCATCAGAGGACAAGAAGGATCTGGCTACACCTTC. It encodes CAIRGQEGSGYTF.

A few counts support this clonotype. The rearrangement uses TRBV7-8 and TRBJ1-1, with D possibly being TRBD1 (6 bases). The V end lost 1 base, the J end lost 5 bases, and 17 bases lay between the germline ends. This CDR3 has 16 amino acids. CDR1 and CDR2 from the germline V gene are SGHVS and FQNEAQ. The CDR3 loop is CASSLGIMGGGTEAFF. Written as DNA, the CDR3 is TGTGCCAGCAGCTTAGGTATCATGGGGGGCGGGACTGAAGCTTTCTTT.

This clonotype has at least ten counts. The genes are TRBV10-3 and TRBJ2-3, with TRBD1 matching 8 bases. The CDR3 is 14 residues long. Trimming cost V 1 base and J 6 bases; bases outside gene matches: 3. CDR1 and CDR2 (germline): ENHRY, SYGVKD. The CDR3 is CAISEWTGTDTQYF. Here the CDR3 DNA reads TGTGCCATCAGTGAGTGGACAGGGACCGATACGCAGTATTTT.